This TCR beta chain was captured by sequencing in a study of blood T cell repertoires in COVID-19. Per germline, CDR1 SGHDN and CDR2 FVKESK. V lost 2 bases, J lost 3 bases, and 0 bases stayed unmatched. This CDR3 spans 14 amino acids. The method was immunoSEQ multiplex PCR; TCRdb's version includes in-frame clones alone and lacks a portion of them. The sample carries under 50,000 clones, roughly 84% recorded once. The receptor comes from a man between 65 and 85 years old with acute or convalescent COVID-19. The sequencing sample was made of peripheral blood. This chain connects TRBV14 to TRBJ2-5; 10 positions agree with TRBD2. The CDR3 protein is CASSQLAGEETQYF. CDR3 nucleotide sequence: TGTGCCAGCAGCCAACTAGCGGGAGAAGAGACCCAGTACTTC. Supplemented by reference TRBV14 and TRBJ2-5, the full variable domain reads EAGVTQFPSHSVIEKGQTVTLRCDPISGHDNLYWYRRVMGKEIKFLLHFVKESKQDESGMPNNRFLAERTGGTYSTLKVQPAELEDSGVYFCASSQLAGEETQYFGPGTRLLVL.